These 23 T cell receptor beta chains came from one sample sequenced in a study of OX40 agonist ivuxolimab in advanced cancers. Using immunoSEQ multiplex PCR, the repertoire was profiled, and TCRdb retains in-frame clones only, with some absent. The data contain under 40,000 clones, around 81% of them seen just once; the ten biggest clones take up approximately 1.3%. The sample in question was CD4+ or CD8+ T cells sorted from blood, obtained in a trial of the OX40 agonist ivuxolimab. All receptors derive from an adult with an advanced solid tumor such as melanoma, head and neck, liver or kidney cancer.

The genes are TRBV10-1 and TRBJ2-7; 7 bases line up with TRBD2. This CDR3 comprises 15 residues. Trimming cost V 0 bases and J 5 bases; bases outside gene matches: 7. The V gene's germline CDR1 is WNHNN and CDR2 SYGVQD (reference sequence). For the CDR3, the DNA is TGCGCCAGCAGTGAGTCGTTGAGCGGGATCGACGAGCAGTACTTC. It encodes CASSESLSGIDEQYF.

This clone showed up just a few times. The CDR3 region is CASSGGQASFSVNTEAFF. As DNA, the CDR3 is TGCGCCAGCAGCGGGGGACAGGCAAGTTTTTCAGTGAACACTGAAGCTTTCTTT. The genes are TRBV5-1 and TRBJ1-1; 8 bases match TRBD1. J was trimmed by 0 bases and V by 4 bases; bases with no gene match: 14. The CDR3 extends over 18 amino acids. Germline assignment: CDR1 SGHRS and CDR2 YFSETQ. Drawing the rest from reference TRBV5-1 and TRBJ1-1, the complete variable domain is KAGVTQTPRYLIKTRGQQVTLSCSPISGHRSVSWYQQTPGQGLQFLFEYFSETQRNKGNFPGRFSGRQFSNSRSEMNVSTLELGDSALYLCASSGGQASFSVNTEAFFGQGTRLTVV.

In this sample, this clone turned up a few times. This chain joins TRBV19 and TRBJ2-5, with 11 nucleotides matching TRBD2. After removal of 5 bases from V and 1 base from J, the junction contained 3 bases not matched to a gene. The CDR3 spans 15 residues. Germline values: CDR1 LNHDA, CDR2 SQIVND (reference sequence). CDR3 protein: CASSSTSGIQETQYF. The CDR3 nucleotides read TGTGCCAGTAGTTCGACTAGCGGGATCCAAGAGACCCAGTACTTC.

The CDR3 sequence: CASSGLIGGAGELFF. The CDR3 nucleotides are TGTGCCAGCAGCGGACTGATAGGGGGCGCCGGGGAGCTGTTTTTT. The chain carries TRBV9 and TRBJ2-2, with TRBD1 identical over 7 bases. Germline V gene data show CDR1 as SGDLS and CDR2 as YYNGEE. V gave up 3 bases and J gave up 6 bases; unmatched junction bases: 8. This CDR3 contains 15 residues.

The rearrangement uses TRBV7-3 and TRBJ1-3; 7 bases are a match to TRBD1. The V gene's germline CDR1 is SGHTA and CDR2 FQGTGA. This CDR3 has 18 residues. V was clipped by 7 bases and J by 1 base; unmatched bases: 16. The CDR3 coding sequence is TGTGCCAGCACCGCTTTCCCGGGGACAGCATTTTCTGGAAACACCATATATTTT. Protein: CASTAFPGTAFSGNTIYF.

This clone occurred a few times. This rearrangement joins TRBV7-2 to TRBJ2-5, with a tentative D call TRBD1 (6 bases). The germline V and J ends were trimmed by 4 bases and 1 base, with 13 bases remaining between them. The germline gives CDR1 SGHTA, CDR2 FQGNSA. This CDR3 has 15 amino acids. CDR3 DNA: TGTGCCAGCAGCTCGGACAGAACCCGCCAAGAGACCCAGTACTTC. It encodes CASSSDRTRQETQYF.

The V and J genes are TRBV9 and TRBJ2-2, with D perhaps TRBD2 (5 bases). The CDR3 runs 15 residues. Germline CDR1 and CDR2: SGDLS and YYNGEE. V was cut by 0 bases and J by 3 bases, with 9 bases left in between. As DNA, the CDR3 is TGTGCCAGCAGCGTAGGCCCCGGGGACACCGGGGAGCTGTTTTTT. Amino acid sequence: CASSVGPGDTGELFF. The whole variable domain, filled in from reference TRBV9 and TRBJ2-2, reads DSGVTQTPKHLITATGQRVTLRCSPRSGDLSVYWYQQSLDQGLQFLIQYYNGEERAKGNILERFSAQQFPDLHSELNLSSLELGDSALYFCASSVGPGDTGELFFGEGSRLTVL.

The chain couples TRBV25-1 to TRBJ2-1; no firm D call. With 1 base removed from V and 4 bases from J, the gap between germline ends came to 5 bases. CDR1 and CDR2 from the germline V gene are MGHDK and SYGVNS. The CDR3 contains 13 residues. The CDR3 here is CASSESHYNEQFF. CDR3 in DNA: TGTGCCAGCAGTGAATCACATTACAATGAGCAGTTCTTC.

This clone was recorded a few times. The chain joins TRBV19 to TRBJ1-6, with D perhaps TRBD1 (6 bases). Trimming removed 7 bases at V and 7 bases at J, with 11 bases between. CDR1 and CDR2 (germline): LNHDA, SQIVND (reference sequence). The CDR3 is 13 residues long. CDR3 in amino acids: CASIGGANSPLHF. CDR3 bases: TGTGCCAGTATAGGGGGGGCGAATTCACCCCTCCACTTT.

V and J are TRBV6-6 and TRBJ1-4, with TRBD1 matching 9 bases. Germline assignment: CDR1 MNHNY and CDR2 SVGAGI (reference sequence). The CDR3 runs to 15 residues. With 6 bases clipped from V and 6 bases from J, the junction kept 8 bases outside the gene matches. The CDR3 nucleotides read TGTGCCAGCAGCCCCTCTACAGGGGGCGATGAAAAACTGTTTTTT. The encoded protein is CASSPSTGGDEKLFF.

V gene TRBV11-3 combines with J gene TRBJ2-1; 9 nucleotides line up with TRBD1. The CDR3 length is 14 residues. Germline V gene lookup returns CDR1 SGHNT and CDR2 YENEEA. With 4 bases clipped from V and 8 bases from J, the junction kept 6 bases outside the gene matches. CDR3 protein: CASSSARTGDEQFF. The CDR3 coding sequence is TGTGCCAGCAGCTCAGCCCGGACAGGGGATGAGCAGTTCTTC.

This clone occurred once. The chain joins TRBV28 to TRBJ1-4; D ambiguous. Trimming cost V 3 bases and J 6 bases, with 2 bases left between them. The CDR3 extends over 11 amino acids. Germline CDR1 MDHEN, CDR2 SYDVKM. CDR3 in DNA: TGTGCCAGCAGTTTGTATGAAAAACTGTTTTTT. Translating gives CASSLYEKLFF.

The chain recombines TRBV7-6 with TRBJ2-3; 12 bases map to TRBD2. Per the germline V gene, CDR1 is SGHVS and CDR2 is FNYEAQ. After removal of 4 bases from V and 5 bases from J, the junction contained 10 bases not matched to a gene. The CDR3 runs 17 residues. CDR3 amino acids: CASSSSSRTSGVDTQYF. CDR3 DNA sequence: TGTGCCAGCAGCTCCTCCTCTCGGACTAGCGGGGTAGATACGCAGTATTTT. Looking up the rest from reference TRBV7-6 and TRBJ2-3 gives the full variable domain: GAGVSQSPRYKVTKRGQDVALRCDPISGHVSLYWYRQALGQGPEFLTYFNYEAQQDKSGLPNDRFSAERPEGSISTLTIQRTEQRDSAMYRCASSSSSRTSGVDTQYFGPGTRLTVL.

This chain joins TRBV18 and TRBJ2-7; 9 nucleotides match TRBD1. The germline gives CDR1 KGHSH, CDR2 LQKENI. V shed 1 base and J 6 bases; nucleotides not matched to a gene: 7. This CDR3 contains 15 residues. CDR3 bases: TGTGCCAGCTCACCACGGGCGGGACAGGGTAGCGAGCAGTACTTC. Its protein is CASSPRAGQGSEQYF.

V gene TRBV5-8 combines with J gene TRBJ2-5, with TRBD2 matching 7 bases. The CDR3 runs to 17 residues. Unmatched junction bases numbered 15, after V lost 4 bases and J lost 3 bases. CDR1 SGHTS and CDR2 YDEGEE come from the germline V gene. CDR3 in amino acids: CASSPGTGGIGEETQYF. The CDR3 DNA follows: TGTGCCAGCAGCCCCGGCACCGGGGGGATAGGGGAAGAGACCCAGTACTTC.

This clone was counted a few times. The rearrangement joins TRBV13 to TRBJ2-1, with TRBD2 identical over 8 bases. The CDR3 length is 20 residues. From germline, CDR1 is PRHDT and CDR2 FYEKMQ (reference sequence). V was pared by 5 bases and J by 0 bases, with 18 bases of the junction left unmatched. This CDR3 reads CASSALTSANLHSSYNEQFF. CDR3 nucleotide sequence: TGTGCCAGCAGCGCCCTGACTAGCGCTAACCTTCACAGCTCCTACAATGAGCAGTTCTTC.

V and J are TRBV30 and TRBJ1-4; D unclear. With 8 bases removed from V and 4 bases from J, the gap between germline ends came to 14 bases. The CDR3 has 13 amino acids. Germline V lookup: CDR1 GTSNPN, CDR2 SVGIG (reference sequence). CDR3 in amino acids: CALSRTLNEKLFF. The CDR3 region has the DNA TGTGCCCTCTCACGCACTCTTAATGAAAAACTGTTTTTT. Looking up the rest from reference TRBV30 and TRBJ1-4 gives the full variable domain: SQTIHQWPATLVQPVGSPLSLECTVEGTSNPNLYWYRQAAGRGLQLLFYSVGIGQISSEVPQNLSASRPQDRQFILSSKKLLLSDSGFYLCALSRTLNEKLFFGSGTQLSVL.

The chain employs TRBV7-2 and TRBJ2-1; D not resolved. The CDR3 length is 13 residues. V gave up 5 bases and J gave up 9 bases, with 14 bases separating them. CDR1 is SGHTA, CDR2 FQGNSA, per germline. CDR3 DNA sequence: TGTGCCAGCAGCCCCTACTCGTCAGGTGAGCAGTTCTTC. This sequence encodes CASSPYSSGEQFF.

The chain links TRBV7-6 to TRBJ2-5, with 10 bases identical to TRBD2. The DNA end is more similar to TRBJ2-7, so the J call may be wrong. The CDR3 extends over 14 amino acids. Per germline, CDR1 SGHVS and CDR2 FNYEAQ. CDR3: CAESQREGSYEQYF. CDR3 in DNA: TGTGCCGAGAGCCAGCGGGAGGGGTCCTACGAGCAGTACTTC.

V and J are TRBV2 and TRBJ1-1; D gene ambiguous. The CDR3 is 15 residues long. In germline, CDR1 is SNHLY, CDR2 FYNNEI. Trimming took 3 bases from V and 1 from J, leaving 12 bases between them. In DNA form, the CDR3 reads TGTGCCAGCAGTGAGGCGGGCACGGAGAACACTGAAGCTTTCTTT. Translated: CASSEAGTENTEAFF.

The chain uses TRBV7-2 and TRBJ1-5; D is possibly TRBD1 (6 bases). The CDR3 length is 15 residues. Trimming shortened V by 2 bases and J by 1 base, and 9 bases separated the two germline ends. The germline gives CDR1 SGHTA, CDR2 FQGNSA. The CDR3: CASSLRGESNQPQHF. For the CDR3, the DNA is TGTGCCAGCAGCTTAAGGGGGGAGAGCAATCAGCCCCAGCATTTT. The whole variable domain, remainder taken from reference TRBV7-2 and TRBJ1-5, is GAGVSQSPSNKVTEKGKDVELRCDPISGHTALYWYRQSLGQGLEFLIYFQGNSAPDKSGLPSDRFSAERTGGSVSTLTIQRTQQEDSAVYLCASSLRGESNQPQHFGDGTRLSIL.

The chain employs TRBV19 and TRBJ1-2; 10 bases map to TRBD1. The V gene end was trimmed by 7 bases and the J gene end by 7 bases; junction bases not matched to a gene: 15. CDR3 length: 16 amino acids. Germline loops: CDR1 LNHDA, CDR2 SQIVND (reference sequence). DNA of the CDR3: TGTGCCAGTACCTATACTTCGGACAGGGGGGTTAGTGGCTACACCTTC. Residues: CASTYTSDRGVSGYTF. Combining the CDR3 with reference TRBV19 and TRBJ1-2 gives the whole variable domain DGGITQSPKYLFRKEGQNVTLSCEQNLNHDAMYWYRQDPGQGLRLIYYSQIVNDFQKGDIAEGYSVSREKKESFPLTVTSAQKNPTAFYLCASTYTSDRGVSGYTFGSGTRLTVV.

The chain links TRBV4-3 to TRBJ1-2, with D possibly TRBD1 on 6 matching bases. V was shortened by 4 bases and J by 0 bases, with 15 bases between the two germline ends. The germline CDR1 and CDR2 sequences are LGHNA and YSLEER. The CDR3 is 16 amino acids. The CDR3 DNA reads TGCGCCAGCAGCCGGGACAAGGCCGAGGCTAACTATGGCTACACCTTC. Translating gives CASSRDKAEANYGYTF.